This passage covers 10 T cell receptor beta chains from one sample sequenced in a study of vaccination and CD4 T cells after COVID-19. As to time point: late sampling 161 to 241 days after vaccination in a few convalescent patients. Treatment in this sample: approximately nine-day PBMC culture with coronavirus spike peptide pools or control peptides (ViraFEST assay). An Oncomine TCR Beta short-read assay was used to sequence the DNA from cultured CD4+ T cells. TCRdb re-called the PCR reads with MiXCR, one entry per CDR3 protein. The top ten hold more than 4.5% of the sample, which has about 26,000 distinct CDR3 sequences, less than 45% seen once. The antigens of these receptors remain unknown. The sequencing here drew on CD4+ T cells from blood, cultured in vitro, taken about 7 months after SARS-CoV-2 vaccination. These TCRs come from a human donor who had recovered from COVID-19.

This clonotype qualifies as large (0.1 to 1%). The chain joins TRBV20-1 to TRBJ2-2; possibly TRBD2 for D (6 bases). The germline V gene has CDR1 DFQATT and CDR2 SNEGSKA (reference sequence). The V gene lost 5 bases and the J gene lost 1 base, with 11 bases spanning the gap. The CDR3 covers 14 residues. The CDR3 sequence: CSASTSKNTGELFF. The CDR3 DNA follows: TGCAGTGCTTCCACTAGCAAGAACACCGGGGAGCTGTTTTTT.

This clonotype was detected a few times. The V and J genes are TRBV19 and TRBJ2-5; TRBD2 is a possible D gene (7 bases). Per germline, CDR1 LNHDA and CDR2 SQIVND (reference sequence). Trimming cost V 4 bases and J 3 bases, with 9 bases left between them. This CDR3 contains 13 residues. CDR3 coding DNA: TGTGCCAGTAGTACGGGGGGCAAAGAGACCCAGTACTTC. Protein product: CASSTGGKETQYF.

Remarks on this clonotype: One end of the junction fails to match germline, which may point to a read error. The chain employs TRBV6-2 or TRBV6-3 and TRBJ2-7; a possible D gene is TRBD2 (6 bases). The CDR3 sequence is 11 residues long. Germline V gene sequence: CDR1 MNHEY, CDR2 SVGEGT. CDR3 nucleotides: TGTGCCAGCAGTTACACGGGAGTGCGGGTATTC. Translated: CASSYTGVRVF.

The genes are TRBV15 and TRBJ2-5, with 14 bases aligning to TRBD2. This CDR3 spans 15 amino acids. The germline CDR1 and CDR2 sequences are LNHNV and YYDKDF (reference sequence). V shed 3 bases and J 5 bases; nucleotides not matched to a gene: 2. CDR3 loop: CATSSGTSGSETQYF. In DNA form, the CDR3 reads TGTGCCACCAGCAGCGGGACTAGCGGGAGTGAGACCCAGTACTTC.

V usage is TRBV11-1 and J usage is TRBJ2-2, with 12 bases matching TRBD2. CDR3 length: 15 amino acids. V was clipped by 0 bases and J by 10 bases; unmatched bases: 3. Germline CDR1 and CDR2: SGHAT and FQDESV (reference sequence). This CDR3 reads CASSLATSGRQELFF. The CDR3 DNA reads as TGTGCCAGCAGCTTAGCGACTAGCGGGAGACAGGAGCTGTTTTTT.

The gene calls are TRBV29-1 and TRBJ1-2, with a possible D match to TRBD1 (6 bases). V dropped 4 bases and J dropped 9 bases, with 18 bases sitting between them. This CDR3 region has 13 residues. The germline V gene has CDR1 SQVTM and CDR2 ANQGSEA. The CDR3 bases are TGCAGCGTTGTCCGGGACACCTACTCTAGCTACACCTTC. Protein sequence: CSVVRDTYSSYTF.

The gene calls are TRBV6-1 and TRBJ1-5; the D is unclear. The CDR3 sequence is 13 residues long. Looked up from germline, CDR1 is MNHNS and CDR2 is SASEGT. The V and J ends lost 8 bases and 5 bases respectively, with 13 bases between them. This CDR3 is CASLVKADQPQHF. CDR3 nucleotide sequence: TGTGCCAGCTTAGTGAAGGCTGATCAGCCCCAGCATTTT.

This chain links TRBV10-1 with TRBJ2-5; D remains ambiguous. This CDR3 contains 12 residues. CDR1 is WNHNN and CDR2 is SYGVQD in the germline V gene (reference sequence). Trimming left V 3 bases short and J 5 bases short, with 7 bases between. CDR3 DNA: TGCGCCAGCAGTGATTTTCGTGAGACCCAGTACTTC. Its translation: CASSDFRETQYF.

The chain uses TRBV20-1 and TRBJ1-6, with 7 positions matching TRBD1. The trim removed 0 bases at V and 8 bases at J, leaving 10 bases unmatched. The germline V gene encodes CDR1 DFQATT and CDR2 SNEGSKA (reference sequence). CDR3 length: 16 residues. The CDR3 DNA sequence: TGCAGTGCTAGAGATTTGACAGGGTCTCGTGATTCACCCCTCCACTTT. Amino acid sequence: CSARDLTGSRDSPLHF.

The chain employs TRBV6-1 and TRBJ1-1; D is possibly TRBD1 (5 bases). Germline CDR1 reads MNHNS; CDR2 reads SASEGT. The V and J ends lost 7 bases and 0 bases respectively, with 12 bases between them. This CDR3 has 14 residues. CDR3 amino acids: CASNSRDLNTEAFF. CDR3 coding DNA: TGTGCCAGCAACTCTCGGGACCTGAACACTGAAGCTTTCTTT.